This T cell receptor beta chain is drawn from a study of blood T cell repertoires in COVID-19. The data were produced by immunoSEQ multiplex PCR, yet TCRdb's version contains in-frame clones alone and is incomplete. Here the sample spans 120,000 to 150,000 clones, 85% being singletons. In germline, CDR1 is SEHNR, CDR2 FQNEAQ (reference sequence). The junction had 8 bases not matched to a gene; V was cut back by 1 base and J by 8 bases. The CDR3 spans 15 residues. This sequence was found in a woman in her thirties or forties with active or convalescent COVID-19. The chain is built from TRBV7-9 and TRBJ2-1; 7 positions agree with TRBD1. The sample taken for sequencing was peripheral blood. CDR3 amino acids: CASSLGDREWDEQFF. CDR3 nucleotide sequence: TGTGCCAGCAGCTTAGGTGACAGGGAATGGGATGAGCAGTTCTTC.